This entry is about one T cell receptor (beta chain). The sample belongs to a study of a mutant IDH1 vaccine in newly diagnosed glioma. Specified time point: baseline, week 1 (first vaccination visit). Indicated treatment: pre-vaccination baseline after standard-of-care therapy. V dropped 7 bases and J dropped 4; count of bases not matched to a gene: 10. The CDR3 spans 15 residues. Germline CDR1 and CDR2: SGHRS and YFSETQ. The repertoire was sequenced with immunoSEQ multiplex PCR; TCRdb's copy has only in-frame clones and lacks some. The data show about 88,000 clones, about 80% seen once. This TCR derives from a man aged 40-55 years with glioma. Some clones in this sample may be carry-over from other donors' samples. This chain uses TRBV5-1 with TRBJ2-2, with 7 bases fitting TRBD2. Source: PBMCs, taken from a glioma patient treated with radiotherapy, temozolomide or both. The CDR3 region has the DNA TGCGCCAGCGGGATGCTAGCGGAGGGCACCGGGGAGCTGTTTTTT. Protein product: CASGMLAEGTGELFF.